One sample yielded the 31 T cell receptor beta chains listed below, sequenced in a study of monozygotic twins with inflammatory bowel disease. TCRdb derives one entry per CDR3 protein from the 5' RACE reads, leaving out DNA. This sample's table reports 400,000 to 500,000 distinct CDR3 sequences. Sequencing input: blood. Receptor source: a human donor with ulcerative colitis or Crohn's disease, or a healthy co-twin of an affected twin (not recorded which).

The chain joins TRBV28 to TRBJ2-4; without DNA, the TCRdb call of TRBD2 cannot be checked. Germline assignment: CDR1 MDHEN and CDR2 SYDVKM. CDR3 size: 19 residues. CDR3 sequence: CASRTAGTSGLLAKNIQYF.

The genes are TRBV7-2 and TRBJ2-3; TCRdb's D call of TRBD2 is untestable without DNA. CDR3 size: 15 residues. Germline V gene data show CDR1 as SGHTA and CDR2 as FQGNSA. The CDR3 sequence is CASSSLAGASDTQYF. Using reference TRBV7-2 and TRBJ2-3 for the parts outside the CDR3, the full variable domain is GAGVSQSPSNKVTEKGKDVELRCDPISGHTALYWYRQSLGQGLEFLIYFQGNSAPDKSGLPSDRFSAERTGGSVSTLTIQRTQQEDSAVYLCASSSLAGASDTQYFGPGTRLTVL.

The chain is built from TRBV21-1 and TRBJ2-5. TRBV21-1 is shown as a pseudogene. CDR3 length: 16 amino acids. This chain's CDR3 is CASSNRFSRRHGTQYF.

The chain has TRBV6-1 and TRBJ2-7; TCRdb calls TRBD2, which cannot be checked without DNA. The V gene's germline CDR1 is MNHNS and CDR2 SASEGT. The CDR3 has 16 residues. CDR3 protein: CASSRTSGATTYEQYF.

This chain uses TRBV6-1 with TRBJ2-5; the D call of TRBD1 rests on TCRdb alone, since no DNA is present to check it. CDR1 is MNHNS and CDR2 is SASEGT in the germline V gene. The CDR3 totals 18 residues. Here the CDR3 reads CASTRSSGTPLSGGTQYF.

The chain employs TRBV7-8 and TRBJ1-1. Looked up from germline, CDR1 is SGHVS and CDR2 is FQNEAQ. This CDR3 is built from 13 residues. This chain's CDR3 is CASSIDPRVEAFF.

The chain couples TRBV2 to TRBJ2-2. Per germline, CDR1 SNHLY and CDR2 FYNNEI. CDR3 size: 12 residues. The CDR3 sequence: CASLTNAGELFF.

The chain recombines TRBV12-3 or TRBV12-4 with TRBJ1-4. This CDR3 has 14 residues. The CDR3 reads CASSPIGANEKLFF.

This chain joins TRBV12-3 or TRBV12-4 and TRBJ2-3; TCRdb's D call of TRBD1 is untestable without DNA. This CDR3 is built from 13 residues. The CDR3: CASSFGRTDTQYF.

V gene TRBV6-2 or TRBV6-3 combines with J gene TRBJ1-5; TCRdb's D call of TRBD1 is untestable without DNA. This CDR3 has 15 residues. Germline-derived CDR1 and CDR2 are MNHEY and SVGEGT. The CDR3 loop reads CASSQRSGGRPAQHF.

This sequence joins TRBV19 and TRBJ2-5; as DNA is missing, the TRBD1 call by TCRdb cannot be tested. Germline V gene data show CDR1 as LNHDA and CDR2 as SQIVND (reference sequence). This CDR3 has 13 residues. CDR3 amino acids: CATGQGAKETQYF.

The genes are TRBV5-1 and TRBJ2-6; TCRdb calls TRBD1, which cannot be checked without DNA. Germline CDR1 and CDR2: SGHRS and YFSETQ. This CDR3 is built from 17 residues. The CDR3 sequence is CASSYANRDSGANVLTF.

The V call is TRBV30, the J call TRBJ1-1. Germline V gene lookup returns CDR1 GTSNPN and CDR2 SVGIG (reference sequence). The CDR3 extends over 14 amino acids. CDR3 in amino acids: CAWSVSTPNTEAFF. Looking up the rest from reference TRBV30 and TRBJ1-1 gives the full variable domain: SQTIHQWPATLVQPVGSPLSLECTVEGTSNPNLYWYRQAAGRGLQLLFYSVGIGQISSEVPQNLSASRPQDRQFILSSKKLLLSDSGFYLCAWSVSTPNTEAFFGQGTRLTVV.

The chain recombines TRBV12-3 or TRBV12-4 with TRBJ2-1; TCRdb reports TRBD2, a call that lacks DNA to check it against. The CDR3 extends over 15 amino acids. This CDR3 is CASILSGGWSNEQFF.

The chain carries TRBV7-9 and TRBJ1-1. Germline V gene lookup returns CDR1 SEHNR and CDR2 FQNEAQ (reference sequence). This CDR3 has 14 residues. The CDR3 region is CASSSHLMNTEAFF.

The gene calls are TRBV10-3 and TRBJ2-5. Per germline, CDR1 ENHRY and CDR2 SYGVKD. The CDR3 runs to 15 residues. This CDR3 is CAIRALPSLQETQYF.

The rearrangement uses TRBV3-1 and TRBJ2-2. The length of the CDR3 is 14 residues. The germline gives CDR1 LGHDT, CDR2 YNNKEL (reference sequence). The chain's CDR3 is CASSQGNFPGELFF.

The V and J genes are TRBV15 and TRBJ1-4. Germline CDR1 LNHNV, CDR2 YYDKDF (reference sequence). The CDR3 runs to 16 residues. The CDR3: CATSSPVGATNEKLFF.

This chain joins TRBV11-3 and TRBJ2-1; without DNA, the TCRdb call of TRBD2 cannot be checked. Looked up from germline, CDR1 is SGHNT and CDR2 is YENEEA. This CDR3 is built from 15 residues. CDR3 sequence reads: CASSLTSGGSDEQFF.

V usage is TRBV2 and J usage is TRBJ1-2; TCRdb returns TRBD1, unconfirmable since there is no DNA. Germline V gene lookup returns CDR1 SNHLY and CDR2 FYNNEI. There are 12 residues in the CDR3. The CDR3: CASHGQGLGYTF.

The V call is TRBV15, the J call TRBJ2-3. The germline V gene encodes CDR1 LNHNV and CDR2 YYDKDF (reference sequence). The CDR3 spans 15 residues. This chain's CDR3 is CATSREKLSTDTQYF.

The CDR3 here is CSARDETSEYF. The J gene is TRBJ2-5, the V gene TRBV20-1. CDR1 is DFQATT and CDR2 is SNEGSKA in the germline V gene (reference sequence). CDR3 length: 11 residues.

This chain uses TRBV5-5 with TRBJ2-5. This CDR3 is 13 amino acids long. CDR1 and CDR2 from the germline V gene are SGHKS and YYEKEE (reference sequence). CDR3 amino acids: CASSLEWEETQYF.

The chain employs TRBV27 and TRBJ2-1; the D gene TCRdb calls, TRBD1, cannot be checked with no DNA. The CDR3 extends over 13 amino acids. The germline V gene has CDR1 MNHEY and CDR2 SMNVEV (reference sequence). CDR3 protein: CASKGGVYLEQFF.

The rearrangement links TRBV29-1 to TRBJ1-5; the TCRdb D gene call, TRBD1, has no DNA to confirm it. Germline V gives CDR1 SQVTM, CDR2 ANQGSEA. This CDR3 region has 13 residues. The CDR3 reads CSVGDSGNQPQHF.

The V call is TRBV24-1, the J call TRBJ2-1; TCRdb names TRBD2, which stays unverified in the absence of DNA. The CDR3 is 14 residues long. CDR1 is KGHDR, CDR2 SFDVKD, per germline. The CDR3 region is CATSRTSGINEQFF.

The rearrangement uses TRBV7-9 and TRBJ2-4; TCRdb outputs TRBD2, but without DNA this stays unchecked. Germline loops: CDR1 SEHNR, CDR2 FQNEAQ (reference sequence). This CDR3 has 14 residues. CDR3 sequence reads: CASSMTRSEDIQYF. Looking up the rest from reference TRBV7-9 and TRBJ2-4 gives the full variable domain: DTGVSQNPRHKITKRGQNVTFRCDPISEHNRLYWYRQTLGQGPEFLTYFQNEAQLEKSRLLSDRFSAERPKGSFSTLEIQRTEQGDSAMYLCASSMTRSEDIQYFGAGTRLSVL.

The chain combines TRBV29-1 with TRBJ2-3; the TCRdb call, TRBD1, lacks DNA for checking. CDR1 SQVTM and CDR2 ANQGSEA come from the germline V gene. This CDR3 is built from 12 residues. The CDR3 protein is CSVGTGRDTQYF.

The V and J genes are TRBV6-6 and TRBJ1-4. Germline CDR1 and CDR2: MNHNY and SVGAGI (reference sequence). The CDR3 runs to 11 residues. The CDR3 is CASKGNEKLFF.

This chain connects TRBV14 to TRBJ2-3; TCRdb picks TRBD1, but there is no DNA to check that call. This CDR3 has 15 residues. The V gene's germline CDR1 is SGHDN and CDR2 FVKESK. The CDR3: CASSPATGGMNTQYF.

The J gene is TRBJ1-5, the V gene TRBV20-1; TCRdb's D gene call, TRBD1, goes unchecked for lack of DNA. Per the germline V gene, CDR1 is DFQATT and CDR2 is SNEGSKA (reference sequence). The length of the CDR3 is 14 residues. CDR3 residues: CSAKGQNSNQPQHF.